The 20 T cell receptor beta chains listed next were all sequenced from one sample in a study of blood T cells in healthy people across ages. Next came a second PCR, run for about 7 to 12 cycles, which used a sample-barcoded 5' primer along with a J-beta primer mix. TCRdb independently ran MiXCR on the 5' RACE reads; one entry per CDR3 protein. The sample includes around 1,700,000 distinct CDR3 sequences, under 30% of them seen just once. The sequencing input was blood. The receptors originated from a woman aged 25 to 45 in good health.

This clonotype was detected a few times. The rearrangement uses TRBV3-1 and TRBJ2-2; 11 nucleotides match TRBD1. Germline-derived CDR1 and CDR2 are LGHDT and YNNKEL (reference sequence). V shed 4 bases and J 6 bases; nucleotides not matched to a gene: 13. The CDR3 contains 18 residues. This chain's CDR3 is CASSRGQGARRAAGELFF. CDR3 DNA: TGTGCCAGCAGCCGAGGACAGGGGGCGCGTCGGGCGGCCGGGGAGCTGTTTTTT. The full variable domain, in which reference TRBV3-1 and TRBJ2-2 provide the parts outside the CDR3, is DTAVSQTPKYLVTQMGNDKSIKCEQNLGHDTMYWYKQDSKKFLKIMFSYNNKELIINETVPNRFSPKSPDKAHLNLHINSLELGDSAVYFCASSRGQGARRAAGELFFGEGSRLTVL.

This clonotype was seen only a few times. This sequence joins TRBV12-3 or TRBV12-4 and TRBJ2-6, with TRBD2 as a possible D gene (6 bases). The CDR3 contains 19 residues. The V and J ends lost 6 bases and 0 bases respectively, with 21 bases between them. The CDR3 DNA is TGTGCCAGCAGCTCTCCCGGGGTAGCGGAGAACTCTGGGGCCAACGTCCTGACTTTC. Its translation is CASSSPGVAENSGANVLTF.

The chain combines TRBV12-3 or TRBV12-4 with TRBJ2-7; 8 nucleotides align to TRBD2. The J segment lost 7 bases and the V segment lost 5 bases, leaving 10 bases of the junction unmatched. This CDR3 contains 14 residues. For the CDR3, the DNA is TGTGCCAGCAGTCAGCGGGAGACTCCCAATGAGCAGTACTTC. This gives the protein CASSQRETPNEQYF.

In the case of this clonotype: This may arise from a read error, as a much more abundant clone is one base away. This rearrangement joins TRBV20-1 to TRBJ2-6, with a weak D call TRBD2 (6 bases). The germline V gene has CDR1 DFQATT and CDR2 SNEGSKA (reference sequence). The CDR3 spans 15 residues. CDR3 amino acids: CSALTRGTGANVPTF. CDR3 DNA: TGCAGTGCTCTAACGAGAGGGACTGGGGCCAACGTCCCGACTTTC.

At least ten counts were recorded for this clonotype. V and J are TRBV7-2 and TRBJ1-5; D ambiguous. Trimming shortened V by 5 bases and J by 1 base, and 9 bases separated the two germline ends. The CDR3 sequence is 14 residues long. From germline, CDR1 is SGHTA and CDR2 FQGNSA. The CDR3 here is CASSPPHSNQPQHF. CDR3 coding DNA: TGTGCCAGCAGCCCCCCGCACAGCAATCAGCCCCAGCATTTT.

The chain is built from TRBV7-2 and TRBJ1-2, with D uncertain. Germline loops: CDR1 SGHTA, CDR2 FQGNSA. V gave up 4 bases and J gave up 0 bases, with 9 bases separating them. The CDR3 sequence is 14 residues long. This chain's CDR3 is CASSSSHANYGYTF. The CDR3 coding sequence is TGTGCCAGCAGCTCCTCGCACGCTAACTATGGCTACACCTTC.

The genes are TRBV2 and TRBJ2-4, with TRBD2 matching over 8 bases. The CDR3 has 16 residues. Germline CDR1 is SNHLY and CDR2 is FYNNEI. V lost 3 bases, J lost 2 bases, and 6 bases stayed unmatched. CDR3 region: CASSDREGGPKNIQYF. The DNA for the CDR3 is TGTGCCAGCAGTGACCGGGAGGGGGGCCCCAAAAACATTCAGTACTTC.

There are a few counts of this clonotype. The chain has TRBV7-2 and TRBJ2-5; 11 bases align to TRBD2. Germline values: CDR1 SGHTA, CDR2 FQGNSA. This CDR3 has 17 amino acids. V lost 3 bases to trimming and J lost 2 bases; unmatched junction nucleotides: 8. CDR3 sequence reads: CASSLDSGRAEQETQYF. CDR3 DNA sequence: TGTGCCAGCAGCTTGGATAGCGGGAGGGCCGAACAAGAGACCCAGTACTTC.

This sequence joins TRBV27 and TRBJ2-4; perhaps TRBD2 as D (7 bases). With 6 bases removed from V and 0 bases from J, the gap between germline ends came to 15 bases. The CDR3 length is 16 residues. In germline, CDR1 is MNHEY, CDR2 SMNVEV (reference sequence). In DNA form, the CDR3 reads TGTGCCAGCAGCTTTCGGGGGGCTATAGCCAAAAACATTCAGTACTTC. Translation gives CASSFRGAIAKNIQYF.

The chain uses TRBV9 and TRBJ2-1; D is undetermined. V lost 0 bases and J lost 10, with 14 bases in between. The germline CDR1 and CDR2 sequences are SGDLS and YYNGEE. The CDR3 length is 14 residues. CDR3 loop: CASSVASVVGEQFF. The CDR3 nucleotides are TGTGCCAGCAGCGTAGCCAGCGTAGTGGGCGAGCAGTTCTTC.

In regard to this clonotype: At one end, the junction sequence differs from germline, possibly due to a read error. The CDR3, as DNA: TGTGCCAGCAGCCAAGACTCAAGCCCCTATGGCGACACCTTC. Protein: CASSQDSSPYGDTF. The chain has TRBV14 and TRBJ1-2; D is uncertain. Germline assignment: CDR1 SGHDN and CDR2 FVKESK. The CDR3 loop spans 14 amino acids.

This clonotype was detected only a few times. This chain connects TRBV10-2 to TRBJ2-1; 13 nucleotides agree with TRBD2. The CDR3 covers 17 residues. From germline, CDR1 is WSHSY and CDR2 SAAADI. V shed 6 bases and J 4 bases; nucleotides not matched to a gene: 9. Here the CDR3 reads CASRPGTSGKTYNEQFF. The CDR3 nucleotides read TGCGCCAGCAGACCCGGGACTAGCGGGAAGACGTACAATGAGCAGTTCTTC.

The CDR3 loop is CSANSGTEAFF. For the CDR3, the DNA is TGCAGTGCCAATTCCGGGACCGAAGCTTTCTTT. V is TRBV20-1 and J is TRBJ1-1; D perhaps matches TRBD1 (5 bases). Trimming pared 6 bases from V and 8 bases from J, leaving 13 bases between. The CDR3 consists of 11 residues. Germline CDR1 and CDR2: DFQATT and SNEGSKA (reference sequence).

The chain links TRBV27 to TRBJ2-7; 8 bases fit TRBD2. Germline V CDR1 and CDR2: MNHEY, SMNVEV (reference sequence). The CDR3 runs 15 residues. V lost 6 bases, J lost 0 bases, and 7 bases stayed unmatched. The CDR3 reads CASSLQLADSYEQYF. Here the CDR3 DNA reads TGTGCCAGCAGCTTACAACTAGCGGACTCCTACGAGCAGTACTTC.

The chain recombines TRBV12-5 with TRBJ1-4, with 10 nucleotides matching TRBD1. Per germline, CDR1 LGHNT and CDR2 FRNRAP. With 3 bases clipped from V and 8 bases from J, the junction kept 6 bases outside the gene matches. The CDR3 contains 15 residues. CDR3 nucleotides: TGTGCTAGTGGTTTTGGAGGACAGGGGGGCGAAAAACTGTTTTTT. Amino acid sequence: CASGFGGQGGEKLFF.

The chain recombines TRBV6-1 with TRBJ1-5; no definite D call. CDR3 size: 13 residues. CDR1 is MNHNS, CDR2 SASEGT, per germline. Trimming took off 0 bases at V and 4 bases at J, with 4 bases between the two ends. CDR3 region: CASSEAKNQPQHF. CDR3 nucleotide sequence: TGTGCCAGCAGTGAAGCGAAGAATCAGCCCCAGCATTTT.

This clonotype occurred a few times. This rearrangement joins TRBV5-1 to TRBJ2-7; the match to TRBD2 covers 13 bases. CDR3 length: 17 amino acids. Germline V lookup: CDR1 SGHRS, CDR2 YFSETQ. J gave up 3 bases and V 2 bases, and 8 bases lay outside the gene matches. The CDR3 DNA follows: TGCGCCAGCAGCTTCTCTGGGACTAGCGGGGTCGTCTACGAGCAGTACTTC. Encoded protein: CASSFSGTSGVVYEQYF.

This clonotype occurred once. A read error is possible here, since a much larger clone lies one base away. The chain links TRBV20-1 to TRBJ2-1, with 9 bases matching TRBD2. The ends lost 5 bases at V and 5 bases at J; junction bases unmatched: 7. CDR3 length: 14 residues. CDR1 DFQATT and CDR2 SNEGSKA come from the germline V gene (reference sequence). CDR3 DNA sequence: TGCAGTGCTGACGGACTAGCGAGTAACAATGAGCAGTTCTTC. Translation: CSADGLASNNEQFF.

Turning to this clonotype: A much larger clonotype is one base distant, so this may be a read error. J is TRBJ2-6 and V is TRBV6-5; perhaps TRBD2 as D (6 bases). CDR3 size: 16 residues. CDR1 and CDR2 from the germline V gene are MNHEY and SVGAGI. V dropped 4 bases and J dropped 5 bases, with 15 bases sitting between them. CDR3 nucleotide sequence: TGTGCCAGCAGTTTAGAGGGAGGAGGAAGGGCCAACGTCCTGACTTTC. Translating gives CASSLEGGGRANVLTF.

The rearrangement joins TRBV28 to TRBJ2-2; D could derive from TRBD1 or TRBD2 (6 bases each). Trimming took 11 bases from V and 0 from J, leaving 16 bases between them. Per the germline V gene, CDR1 is MDHEN and CDR2 is SYDVKM. The CDR3 has 15 residues. CDR3 coding DNA: TGTGCCGGGACCAGGGGAGGCTCGAACACCGGGGAGCTGTTTTTT. Translating gives CAGTRGGSNTGELFF.